The source of this T cell receptor (beta chain) is a study of CD8+ T cells in alopecia areata. RNA was extracted and reverse transcribed into cDNA as the sequencing template. Some clones are missing from TCRdb's copy, which holds only in-frame ones; the method was immunoSEQ multiplex PCR. The sample lists 150,000 to 200,000 clones, 50% to 60% occurring once. This CDR3 has 17 amino acids. Germline CDR1 reads ENHRY; CDR2 reads SYGVKD. Trimming cost V 0 bases and J 0 bases, with 9 bases left between them. Treatment meaning: oral pan-JAK inhibitor, 5-10 mg twice daily. The sample holds a few counts of this clone.

The V and J genes are TRBV10-3 and TRBJ2-6; D may be TRBD2 (5 bases). The sample was CD4+ T cells sorted from blood, taken at week 4, from a patient treated with tofacitinib. The clonotype was recovered from a human donor with alopecia areata. The CDR3 sequence: CAISESKRNSGANVLTF. The CDR3 DNA sequence: TGTGCCATCAGTGAGTCGAAGCGGAACTCTGGGGCCAACGTCCTGACTTTC.